These 21 T cell receptor beta chains were all obtained from the same sample, sequenced in a study of CD8 T cells in Susac syndrome. It was with random hexamers that roughly 0.45 to 1 ug RNA was reverse transcribed. TCRdb recomputed calls from the immunoSEQ multiplex PCR reads with MiXCR, one row per CDR3 protein. The profile shows about 150,000 distinct CDR3 sequences, approximately 96% of them singletons. Sample: CD8+ T cells from PBMCs. Receptors were obtained from a human donor with multiple sclerosis.

V is TRBV28 and J is TRBJ1-2; no firm D call. The CDR3 spans 14 residues. From germline, CDR1 is MDHEN and CDR2 SYDVKM. V shed 5 bases and J shed 3 bases, with 13 bases lying between them. The CDR3 coding sequence is TGTGCCAGCAGTAGGGTAGGGATGGACTATGGCTACACCTTC. This encodes CASSRVGMDYGYTF.

The gene calls are TRBV28 and TRBJ2-7; 7 positions match TRBD1. V was pared by 6 bases and J by 2 bases, with 7 bases of the junction left unmatched. This CDR3 spans 14 amino acids. Germline lookup yields CDR1 MDHEN and CDR2 SYDVKM. CDR3 loop: CASRGRQGTYEQYF. CDR3 coding DNA: TGTGCCAGCAGGGGCCGACAGGGAACCTACGAGCAGTACTTC.

The V gene is TRBV27, the J gene TRBJ2-2; possibly TRBD2 for D (6 bases). V shed 6 bases and J shed 2 bases, with 7 bases lying between them. Germline CDR1 MNHEY, CDR2 SMNVEV (reference sequence). The CDR3 sequence is 13 residues long. The CDR3 DNA reads TGTGCCAGCAGGCGGGGTAACACCGGGGAGCTGTTTTTT. Translation: CASRRGNTGELFF.

This clonotype occurred once. The gene calls are TRBV20-1 and TRBJ2-3; maybe TRBD2 (5 bases). V dropped 7 bases and J dropped 2 bases, with 19 bases sitting between them. The CDR3 is made up of 15 amino acids. Germline V gene sequence: CDR1 DFQATT, CDR2 SNEGSKA (reference sequence). The CDR3, as DNA: TGCAGTGTACCAGCGGAGCCAAACCCCACAGATACGCAGTATTTT. It specifies CSVPAEPNPTDTQYF.

This chain links TRBV9 with TRBJ1-3; D unclear. Trimming cost V 1 base and J 0 bases, with 11 bases left between them. Germline V gene sequence: CDR1 SGDLS, CDR2 YYNGEE. This CDR3 spans 16 amino acids. The CDR3 sequence: CASSVMGASSGNTIYF. CDR3 sequence (DNA): TGTGCCAGCAGCGTAATGGGCGCGAGCTCTGGAAACACCATATATTTT.

The table lists this clonotype with a count of one. The chain is built from TRBV4-2 and TRBJ1-2; 7 bases agree with TRBD1. CDR1 LGHNA and CDR2 YNFKEQ come from the germline V gene. The CDR3 runs to 14 residues. V was pared by 4 bases and J by 6 bases, with 8 bases of the junction left unmatched. DNA for the CDR3: TGTGCCAGCAGCCGAGGACAGGAAGCGGATGGCTACACCTTC. Translated, it gives CASSRGQEADGYTF.

The chain combines TRBV27 with TRBJ2-7; D unclear. The CDR3 has 13 amino acids. CDR1 and CDR2 (germline): MNHEY, SMNVEV (reference sequence). Trimming cost V 5 bases and J 2 bases, with 10 bases left between them. CDR3 region: CASSPTATYEQYF. As DNA, the CDR3 is TGTGCCAGCAGTCCAACGGCCACCTACGAGCAGTACTTC.

J is TRBJ1-1 and V is TRBV28; the D is unclear. Per the germline V gene, CDR1 is MDHEN and CDR2 is SYDVKM. CDR3 length: 11 amino acids. Trimming removed 6 bases at V and 7 bases at J, with 9 bases between. Here the CDR3 DNA reads TGTGCCAGCAGCCCTGGGATTGAAGCTTTCTTT. Translating it yields CASSPGIEAFF. Supplemented by reference TRBV28 and TRBJ1-1, the full variable domain reads DVKVTQSSRYLVKRTGEKVFLECVQDMDHENMFWYRQDPGLGLRLIYFSYDVKMKEKGDIPEGYSVSREKKERFSLILESASTNQTSMYLCASSPGIEAFFGQGTRLTVV.

The chain couples TRBV4-3 to TRBJ2-1; either TRBD1 or TRBD2 may fit D (6 bases each). Per the germline V gene, CDR1 is LGHNA and CDR2 is YSLEER. The CDR3 totals 16 residues. The V gene lost 0 bases and the J gene lost 8 bases, with 17 bases spanning the gap. The CDR3 DNA sequence: TGCGCCAGCAGCCAAGATAGGGGGGCCGGAGACTATGAGCAGTTCTTC. Amino acid sequence: CASSQDRGAGDYEQFF.

The J gene is TRBJ1-5, the V gene TRBV4-3; D not resolved. Trimming cost V 1 base and J 2 bases, with 18 bases left between them. Germline V CDR1 and CDR2: LGHNA, YSLEER. The CDR3 has 18 residues. The CDR3 DNA reads TGCGCCAGCAGCCAAGTATCTTGTTATATTTACGGCAATCAGCCCCAGCATTTT. Residues: CASSQVSCYIYGNQPQHF.

The chain couples TRBV11-2 to TRBJ2-7, with TRBD2 as a possible D gene (7 bases). This CDR3 is built from 16 residues. Germline CDR1 and CDR2: SGHAT and FQNNGV. V lost 7 bases, J lost 3 bases, and 22 bases lay in between. The CDR3 region is CASTRTGGSNFYEQYF. The CDR3 DNA reads TGTGCCAGCACCCGCACGGGGGGCTCTAATTTCTACGAGCAGTACTTC.

This clonotype was detected only a few times. This chain uses TRBV29-1 with TRBJ2-3; 8 nucleotides agree with TRBD1. V was clipped by 3 bases and J by 2 bases; unmatched bases: 7. The CDR3 sequence is 15 residues long. CDR1 is SQVTM, CDR2 ANQGSEA, per germline. The CDR3 bases are TGCAGCGTTGAGGGGCAGGGGGCTAACACAGATACGCAGTATTTT. This codes for CSVEGQGANTDTQYF.

The chain carries TRBV2 and TRBJ2-1; D is unresolved. The CDR3 loop spans 12 amino acids. Germline V gives CDR1 SNHLY, CDR2 FYNNEI. The V end lost 10 bases, the J end lost 2 bases, and 9 bases lay between the germline ends. The CDR3 sequence: CANSAAYNEQFF. The DNA of the CDR3 is TGTGCCAACTCGGCCGCCTACAATGAGCAGTTCTTC.

The chain combines TRBV13 with TRBJ2-2; D possibly corresponds to TRBD1 (6 bases). This CDR3 comprises 14 residues. V was clipped by 0 bases and J by 6 bases, with 8 bases between them. Germline V gives CDR1 PRHDT, CDR2 FYEKMQ (reference sequence). CDR3 in amino acids: CASSLGYRAGELFF. The CDR3 DNA reads TGTGCCAGCAGCTTAGGTTACAGGGCCGGGGAGCTGTTTTTT. Variable domain in full (rest from reference TRBV13 and TRBJ2-2): AAGVIQSPRHLIKEKRETATLKCYPIPRHDTVYWYQQGPGQDPQFLISFYEKMQSDKGSIPDRFSAQQFSDYHSELNMSSLELGDSALYFCASSLGYRAGELFFGEGSRLTVL.

V gene TRBV12-5 combines with J gene TRBJ1-1; D unclear. Trimming removed 2 bases from V and 2 bases from J, with 12 bases in between. CDR1 is LGHNT and CDR2 is FRNRAP in the germline V gene. The CDR3 is made up of 15 amino acids. CDR3 nucleotide sequence: TGTGCTAGTGGTTTGCCTACAGCGGGAAACACTGAAGCTTTCTTT. Amino acid sequence: CASGLPTAGNTEAFF.

This clonotype appeared a single time. The chain is built from TRBV5-1 and TRBJ1-1, with a possible D match to TRBD1 (6 bases). The V end lost 2 bases, the J end lost 5 bases, and 13 bases lay between the germline ends. The CDR3 sequence is 14 residues long. The germline V gene has CDR1 SGHRS and CDR2 YFSETQ. CDR3 DNA: TGCGCCAGCAGCTTCAGGGGATTTGGGACTGAAGCTTTCTTT. This encodes CASSFRGFGTEAFF. Combining the CDR3 with reference TRBV5-1 and TRBJ1-1 gives the whole variable domain KAGVTQTPRYLIKTRGQQVTLSCSPISGHRSVSWYQQTPGQGLQFLFEYFSETQRNKGNFPGRFSGRQFSNSRSEMNVSTLELGDSALYLCASSFRGFGTEAFFGQGTRLTVV.

This chain joins TRBV13 and TRBJ1-2; D is uncertain. The germline V and J ends were trimmed by 7 bases and 1 base, with 16 bases remaining between them. Per the germline V gene, CDR1 is PRHDT and CDR2 is FYEKMQ (reference sequence). The length of the CDR3 is 15 residues. CDR3: CASTSQGRFNYGYTF. CDR3 DNA sequence: TGTGCCAGCACCTCCCAAGGGAGATTTAACTATGGCTACACCTTC.

The chain is built from TRBV15 and TRBJ1-6, with TRBD1 matching 9 bases. The J segment lost 7 bases and the V segment lost 0 bases, leaving 7 bases of the junction unmatched. Germline values: CDR1 LNHNV, CDR2 YYDKDF (reference sequence). The CDR3 is 17 amino acids. The CDR3 here is CATSRDSGTGPNSPLHF. The CDR3 DNA sequence: TGTGCCACCAGCAGAGATTCCGGGACAGGGCCGAATTCACCCCTCCACTTT.

In this sample, this clonotype turned up once. V and J are TRBV13 and TRBJ2-5; D assignment may be TRBD1 or TRBD2 (5 bases each). Trimming shortened V by 5 bases and J by 5 bases, and 18 bases separated the two germline ends. CDR1 is PRHDT, CDR2 FYEKMQ, per germline (reference sequence). This CDR3 has 15 amino acids. CDR3 amino acids: CASSHQGAGLETQYF. The CDR3 coding sequence is TGTGCCAGCAGCCATCAGGGAGCAGGGCTGGAGACCCAGTACTTC.

The chain carries TRBV5-1 and TRBJ2-7; D is possibly TRBD2 (6 bases). CDR3 length: 13 amino acids. V gave up 7 bases and J gave up 7 bases, with 18 bases separating them. Germline loops: CDR1 SGHRS, CDR2 YFSETQ. The CDR3: CASHSGGAGEQYF. The CDR3 DNA reads TGCGCCAGCCACTCGGGCGGGGCAGGGGAGCAGTACTTC.

The chain joins TRBV20-1 to TRBJ1-1, with 7 bases aligning to TRBD1. The CDR3 has 17 amino acids. Germline loops: CDR1 DFQATT, CDR2 SNEGSKA (reference sequence). V was pared by 1 base and J by 1 base, with 12 bases of the junction left unmatched. CDR3 in amino acids: CSARVESAGGTNTEAFF. CDR3 nucleotides: TGCAGTGCTAGAGTCGAGTCCGCAGGGGGGACGAACACTGAAGCTTTCTTT.